This T cell receptor (beta chain) was sequenced during a study of cytomegalovirus exposure and HLA in healthy donors. For this clone: The target antigen is unknown.

V lost 0 bases to trimming and J lost 1 base, with 10 bases between them. CDR1 and CDR2 from the germline V gene are MGHRA and YSYEKL. The length of the CDR3 is 16 residues. Regarding the study as a whole: Researchers catalogued approximately 170 TCR beta chains as cytomegalovirus-associated. Most sequenced TCRs were rare (though some public TCRs occurred in many donors).

The primer mix had 60 Vbeta and 13 Jbeta primers. Measured with immunoSEQ multiplex PCR; TCRdb has only the in-frame clones, and not every one. The sample has approximately 190,000 clones, 82% seen once. Sequencing was performed on PBMCs. The receptor was isolated from a woman younger than 30 in good health and CMV-seronegative. The chain joins TRBV4-1 to TRBJ2-1, with D perhaps matching TRBD2 (6 bases). In DNA, the CDR3 is TGCGCCAGCAGCCAAGAAGGGGCGGGATCCTACAATGAGCAGTTCTTC. This codes for CASSQEGAGSYNEQFF.